This T cell receptor beta chain comes out of a study of CXCR3-negative and CXCR3-positive naive CD8 T cells (dated by TCRdb to 2018 to 2020). With respect to the entire study: In total, some 150 million TRB reads were obtained, which works out to roughly 1.5 +/- 0.3 million reads per library. Diversity and physicochemical repertoire analyses covered 10 to 11 donors pooled from two independent experiments. TRBV-TRBJ cluster analysis included naive subsets from several donors and memory cells from 3 donors. What the work shows at the level of the full study, not this receptor alone: Because surface CD5, which is linked to self-reactivity in mice, was comparable between the naive subsets, TCR interaction strength was also inferred from TRB CDR3 physicochemical properties. CXCR3 expression partially decreased after cryopreservation, so most assays used freshly isolated PBMCs. Both naive subsets had comparably high repertoire diversity, while memory CD8+ T cells had much lower repertoire diversity. Within the same donor, TRBV-TRBJ usage looked similar between naive CXCR3-negative and CXCR3-positive cells, but memory cells had distinct patterns. Compared with CXCR3-negative naive cells, CXCR3-positive naive cells had TRB CDR3s with higher hydrophobicity (lower Kidera factor 4), lower energy, and higher strength and volume indices.

Each CD8+ T cell subset was flow-sorted in triplicate, with approximately 300,000 cells per subset placed directly into RLT lysis buffer. Naive CD8+ T cells were defined stringently as CD45RO-CCR7+CD27+CD95- to exclude memory contaminants. Using standard density gradient centrifugation, peripheral blood mononuclear cells were isolated from buffy coats. A FACSAria III was used to flow-sort naive CD8+ T cells into CXCR3-negative and CXCR3-positive populations. Total RNA was extracted from sorted cells with an RNeasy Mini Kit. Comment on this clonotype: What this receptor recognizes is not known.

Sequenced using a NextSeq 550. The Human TCR Profiling Kit (MiLaboratory) was used to make UMI-labeled 5' RACE TRB cDNA libraries. The full amount of extracted RNA was used for cDNA synthesis, and the full amount of resulting cDNA was used for PCR amplification. Libraries were prepared in parallel with an identical number of PCR cycles. The study's processing was this. About 49,000 +/- 11,000 unique UMI-labeled TRB cDNA molecules per library were extracted with MIGEC and MiXCR, with at least two reads per UMI required. On average, approximately 40,000 +/- 10,000 functional in-frame TRB CDR3 nucleotide clonotypes lacking stop codons were found per library. After each sample was downsampled to 5000 UMI-labeled TRB molecules, VDJtools was used to calculate diversity metrics such as normalized Shannon-Wiener and Chao1. VDJtools was used to calculate clonotype-size-weighted physicochemical properties of the central five CDR3 residues, namely interaction energy, strength, volume and Kidera factor 4. TCRdb reprocessed the raw reads; every CDR3 protein sequence is a single record, and DNA is not supplied. TCRdb, not the original authors, processed these V and J calls. The sample's records list over 150,000 distinct CDR3 sequences. 0.45% to 0.6% of the sample goes to the ten largest clones.

The CDR3 contains 15 residues, cysteine and phenylalanine counted. Only the protein sequence is given. CDR1 SGHDN and CDR2 FVKESK were looked up in the germline V gene. This clonotype was obtained from a human donor in good health. Some clones in this sample may be carry-over from other donors' samples. Input material: naive CXCR3+ CD8+ T cells from blood. Interpreted using the paper, the cell subset or site label stands for: CD45RO-CCR7+CD27+CD95- naive CD8+ T cells expressing CXCR3 (TNR3+). The chain links TRBV14 with TRBJ2-7; the TCRdb D gene call, TRBD1, has no DNA to confirm it. The CDR3: CASSFLEGFSYEQYF.